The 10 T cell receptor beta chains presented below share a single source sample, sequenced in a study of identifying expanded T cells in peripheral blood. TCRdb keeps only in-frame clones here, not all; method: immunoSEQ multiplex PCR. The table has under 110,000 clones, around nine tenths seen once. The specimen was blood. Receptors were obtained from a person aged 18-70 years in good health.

The CDR3 is CASSSRETQYF. CDR3 DNA: TGTGCCAGCAGCTCCCGAGAGACCCAGTACTTC. The chain joins TRBV5-6 to TRBJ2-5, with D unclear. V was shortened by 3 bases and J by 4 bases, with 4 bases between the two germline ends. The germline gives CDR1 SGHDT, CDR2 YYEEEE. The length of the CDR3 is 11 residues.

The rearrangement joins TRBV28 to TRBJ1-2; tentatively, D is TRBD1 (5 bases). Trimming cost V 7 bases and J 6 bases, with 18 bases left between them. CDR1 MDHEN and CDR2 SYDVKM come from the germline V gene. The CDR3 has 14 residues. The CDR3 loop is CASNFAGRLNGYTF. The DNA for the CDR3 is TGTGCCAGCAACTTTGCAGGGAGACTGAATGGCTACACCTTC.

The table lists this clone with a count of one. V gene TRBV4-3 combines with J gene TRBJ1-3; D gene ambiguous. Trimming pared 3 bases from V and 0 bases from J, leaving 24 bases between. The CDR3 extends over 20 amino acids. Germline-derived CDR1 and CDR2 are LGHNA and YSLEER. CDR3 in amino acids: CASSQVAPILDWSSGNTIYF. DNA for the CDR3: TGCGCCAGCAGCCAGGTTGCACCTATCCTCGACTGGAGCTCTGGAAACACCATATATTTT.

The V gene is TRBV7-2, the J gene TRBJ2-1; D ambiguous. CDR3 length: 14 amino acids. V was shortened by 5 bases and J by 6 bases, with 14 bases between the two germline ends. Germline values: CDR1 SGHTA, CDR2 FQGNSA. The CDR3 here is CASSPLDKLNEQFF. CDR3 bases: TGTGCCAGCAGCCCTCTAGACAAGCTCAATGAGCAGTTCTTC.

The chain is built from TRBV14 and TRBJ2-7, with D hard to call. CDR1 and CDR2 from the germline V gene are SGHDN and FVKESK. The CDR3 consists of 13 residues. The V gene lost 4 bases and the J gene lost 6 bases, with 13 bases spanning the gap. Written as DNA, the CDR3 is TGTGCCAGCAGCCCCCTCGGTTATCTCGAGCAGTACTTC. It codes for CASSPLGYLEQYF.

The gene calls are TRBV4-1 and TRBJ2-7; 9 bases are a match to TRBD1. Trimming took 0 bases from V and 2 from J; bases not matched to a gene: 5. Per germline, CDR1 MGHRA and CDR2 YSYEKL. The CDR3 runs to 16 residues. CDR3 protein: CASSQEWTGVTYEQYF. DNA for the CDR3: TGCGCCAGCAGCCAAGAATGGACAGGGGTCACCTACGAGCAGTACTTC.

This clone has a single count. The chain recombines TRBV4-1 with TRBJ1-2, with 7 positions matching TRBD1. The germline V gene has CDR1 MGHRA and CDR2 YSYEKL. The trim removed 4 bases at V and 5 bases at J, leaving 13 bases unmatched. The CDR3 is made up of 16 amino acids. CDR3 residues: CASSPRDSAGWYGYTF. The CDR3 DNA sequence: TGCGCCAGCAGCCCTAGGGACAGCGCCGGGTGGTATGGCTACACCTTC.

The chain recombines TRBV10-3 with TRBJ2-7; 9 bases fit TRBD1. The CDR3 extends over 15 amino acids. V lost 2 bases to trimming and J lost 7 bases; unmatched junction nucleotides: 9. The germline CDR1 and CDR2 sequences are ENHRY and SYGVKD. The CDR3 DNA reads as TGTGCCATCAGTGAGAGGGACAGGGTTTTGGAGGAGCAGTACTTC. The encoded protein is CAISERDRVLEEQYF.

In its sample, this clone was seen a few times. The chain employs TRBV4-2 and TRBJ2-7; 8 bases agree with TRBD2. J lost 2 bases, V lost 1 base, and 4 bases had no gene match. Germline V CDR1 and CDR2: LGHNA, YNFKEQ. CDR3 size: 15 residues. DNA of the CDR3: TGTGCCAGCAGCCAAGGCCGGGGGGGCGCCTACGAGCAGTACTTC. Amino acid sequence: CASSQGRGGAYEQYF.

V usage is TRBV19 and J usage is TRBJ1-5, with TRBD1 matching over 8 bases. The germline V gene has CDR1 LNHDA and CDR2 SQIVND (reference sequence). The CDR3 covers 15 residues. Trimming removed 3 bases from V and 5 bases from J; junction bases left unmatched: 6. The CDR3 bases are TGTGCCAGTAGTATCTCCAGGGGGCCGGATCAGCCCCAGCATTTT. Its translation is CASSISRGPDQPQHF.